This T cell receptor beta chain was profiled in a study of T cell repertoires in cytomegalovirus infection. In the study overall: Matching HLA type, along with CMV infection, was indicated by public TCR beta signatures. Study-level points and caveats: The response measured ex vivo was dominated by TCR beta clonotypes (HLA-C-restricted and CMV-specific). The study identified carriers of CMV plus the relevant HLA from cumulative public TCR beta family frequency.

Germline loops: CDR1 SGHTA, CDR2 FQGNSA. This CDR3 has 14 residues. In regard to this clonotype: The antigen is undetermined. A clone one base away is much larger, so this may be a read error.

TCRdb used MiXCR to reprocess the reads, holding one entry per CDR3 protein. The profile shows around 330,000 distinct CDR3 sequences, 17% of them singletons. This receptor was obtained from a human donor in good health (CMV status not recorded). Some clones in this sample may be carry-over from other donors' samples. The sample comprised PBMCs. The chain uses TRBV7-2 and TRBJ2-3; maybe TRBD2 (5 bases). CDR3 in DNA: TGTGCCAGCAGCCGGACTGGCAGCACAGATACGCAGTGTTTT. Translated, it gives CASSRTGSTDTQCF.